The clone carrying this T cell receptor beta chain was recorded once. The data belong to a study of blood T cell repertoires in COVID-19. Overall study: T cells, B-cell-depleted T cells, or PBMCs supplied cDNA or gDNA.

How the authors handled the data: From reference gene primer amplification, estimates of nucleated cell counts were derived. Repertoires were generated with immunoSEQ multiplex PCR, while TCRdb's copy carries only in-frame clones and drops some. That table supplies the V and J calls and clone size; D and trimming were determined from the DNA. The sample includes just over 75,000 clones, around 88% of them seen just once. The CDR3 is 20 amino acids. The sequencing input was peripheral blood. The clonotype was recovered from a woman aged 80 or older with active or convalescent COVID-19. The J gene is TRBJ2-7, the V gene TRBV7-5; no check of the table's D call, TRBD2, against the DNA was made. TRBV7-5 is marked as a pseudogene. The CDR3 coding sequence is TGTGCCAGAAGCTTAGAACTAGCGGGAGGGCCTCAGGGTATAATCTACGAGCAGTACTTC. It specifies CARSLELAGGPQGIIYEQYF.